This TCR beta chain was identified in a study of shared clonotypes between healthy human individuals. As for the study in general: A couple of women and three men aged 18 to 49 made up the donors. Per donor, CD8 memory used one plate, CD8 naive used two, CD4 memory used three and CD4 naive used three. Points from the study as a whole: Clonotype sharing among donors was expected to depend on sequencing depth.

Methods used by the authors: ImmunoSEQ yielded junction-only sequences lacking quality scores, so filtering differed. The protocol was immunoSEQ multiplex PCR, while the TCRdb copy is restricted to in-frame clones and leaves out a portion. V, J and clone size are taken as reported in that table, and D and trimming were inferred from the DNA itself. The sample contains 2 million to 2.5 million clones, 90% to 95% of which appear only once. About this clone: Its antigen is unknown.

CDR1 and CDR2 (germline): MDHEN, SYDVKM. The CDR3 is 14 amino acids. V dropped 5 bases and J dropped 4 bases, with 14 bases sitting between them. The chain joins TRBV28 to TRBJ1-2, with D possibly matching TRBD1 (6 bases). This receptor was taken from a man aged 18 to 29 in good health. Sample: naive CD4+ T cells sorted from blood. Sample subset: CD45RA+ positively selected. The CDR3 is CASSGWGQGYGYTF. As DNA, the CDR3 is TGTGCCAGCAGTGGTTGGGGGCAGGGCTATGGCTACACCTTC.